What follows describes a single T cell receptor (beta chain). No antigen is known for it. The junction departs from germline at one end; a sequencing error may be responsible. This sample was included in a study of read filtering for tumor transcriptome and immune sequencing. Study-wide background: The cohort had about 16 men and under 15 women aged roughly 45 to 90, mean around 66 years.

Study-level findings and limits: Sorted CD138-negative bone marrow cells were not purified T cells. Around 85% of IR-seq clonotypes had one read, totaling about 3.3% of reads; RNA-seq: roughly 76% and 46%.

Germline assignment: CDR1 MNHNS and CDR2 SASEGT. The CDR3 contains 14 residues. From about 400 ng of RNA, a library with molecular barcoded alpha/delta and beta/gamma adaptors was made. TCRdb analysed the reads with MiXCR anew, one entry per CDR3 protein. The sample has more than 100,000 distinct CDR3 sequences, about 13% seen once. The receptor's source is a donor older than 35 with multiple myeloma. Specimen: a population of CD138-negative cells sorted from bone marrow. The chain couples TRBV6-1 to TRBJ2-5, with D perhaps matching TRBD1 or TRBD2 (5 bases each). The DNA for the CDR3 is TGTGCCAGCAGTGAATCTGGGGGAAGAGAGACCCGGTACTTC. It translates to CASSESGGRETRYF.